The sequence of this T cell receptor (beta chain) was determined in a study of T cell responses to AZD1222 COVID-19 vaccine. As to this clone: The antigen is undetermined.

Overall study results and limits: In the spike-specific TCR repertoire, nearly half reportedly target unmutated variant regions. The span of vaccine-associated CD4 TCRs extended across spike, with dominance at 160-218 and 743-854.

In germline, CDR1 is DFQATT, CDR2 SNEGSKA (reference sequence). There are 11 residues in the CDR3. Trimming removed 0 bases at V and 5 bases at J, with 4 bases between. This table comes from immunoSEQ multiplex PCR, and its TCRdb copy is limited to in-frame clones, with some not included. The sample carries approximately 80,000 clones, under 95% recorded once. The chain uses TRBV20-1 and TRBJ2-5, with D unresolved. The TCR sequence derives from an adult who received the AZD1222 COVID-19 vaccine. The starting material was peripheral blood, obtained 28 days after the second AZD1222 dose. CDR3 in amino acids: CSARDVETQYF. Here the CDR3 DNA reads TGCAGTGCTAGAGATGTTGAGACCCAGTACTTC.